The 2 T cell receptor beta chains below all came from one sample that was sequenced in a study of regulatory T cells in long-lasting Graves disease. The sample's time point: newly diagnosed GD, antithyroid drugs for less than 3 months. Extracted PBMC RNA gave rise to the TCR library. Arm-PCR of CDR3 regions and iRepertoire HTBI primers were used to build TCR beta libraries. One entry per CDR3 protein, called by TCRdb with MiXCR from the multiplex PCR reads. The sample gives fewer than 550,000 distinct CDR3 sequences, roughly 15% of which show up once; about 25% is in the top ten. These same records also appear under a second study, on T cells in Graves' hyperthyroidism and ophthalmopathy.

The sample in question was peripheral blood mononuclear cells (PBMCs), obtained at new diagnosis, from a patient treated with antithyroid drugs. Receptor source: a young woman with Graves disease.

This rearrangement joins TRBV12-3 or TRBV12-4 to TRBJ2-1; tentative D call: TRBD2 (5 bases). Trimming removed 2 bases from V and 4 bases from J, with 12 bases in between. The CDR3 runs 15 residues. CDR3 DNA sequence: TGTGCCAGCAGTTTATATAGGGAGAGGTACAATGAGCAGTTCTTC. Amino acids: CASSLYRERYNEQFF.

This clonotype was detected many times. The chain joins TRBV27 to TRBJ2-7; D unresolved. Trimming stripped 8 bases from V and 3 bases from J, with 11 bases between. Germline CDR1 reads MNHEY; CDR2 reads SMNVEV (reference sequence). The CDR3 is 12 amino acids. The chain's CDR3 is CASQSRVYEQYF. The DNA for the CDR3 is TGTGCCAGCCAATCACGGGTCTACGAGCAGTACTTC.